Listed below are T cell receptor beta chains from one sample, sequenced in a study of cytotoxic CD8 clonotypes in ibrutinib-treated CLL. Sequencing was performed with immunoSEQ multiplex PCR; in TCRdb, only in-frame clones are kept and a portion is missing. This table has 150,000 to 200,000 clones, approximately 80% appearing once. The sample here was PBMCs, taken after 12 months of ibrutinib treatment. These receptors all stem from a human donor with chronic lymphocytic leukemia. The CDR3 runs from the conserved cysteine through the conserved F or W. The D gene is left open where the match is weak. Clone sizes are given selectively: once, few, many, or a class where the clone is expanded.

CDR3 protein	CDR3 DNA	V gene	CDR3 length	J gene	D gene	clone size
CASSFRQVEQFF	TGTGCCAGCAGCTTCCGTCAAGTTGAGCAGTTCTTC	TRBV7-9	12	TRBJ2-1	NA	NA
CASSLFGRVPEQFF	TGTGCCAGCAGTTTATTTGGACGAGTGCCTGAGCAGTTCTTC	TRBV27	14	TRBJ2-1	NA	NA
CASRDRGPYEQYF	TGTGCCAGCAGGGACAGGGGCCCCTACGAGCAGTACTTC	TRBV28	13	TRBJ2-7	TRBD1	NA
CASSPLGDTGELFF	TGTGCCAGCTCACCACTTGGGGACACCGGGGAGCTGTTTTTT	TRBV18	14	TRBJ2-2	NA	NA
CASTVRGGGEAFF	TGTGCCAGCACCGTAAGGGGGGGTGGTGAAGCTTTCTTT	TRBV7-9	13	TRBJ1-1	NA	NA
CASIPDRGAYNEQFF	TGTGCCAGCATCCCGGACAGGGGTGCCTACAATGAGCAGTTCTTC	TRBV6-1	15	TRBJ2-1	TRBD1	NA
CASSEPGQNTGELFF	TGTGCCAGCAGTGAACCGGGTCAGAACACCGGGGAGCTGTTTTTT	TRBV6-1	15	TRBJ2-2	NA	NA
CASSPTGGNYGYTF	TGCGCCAGCAGTCCGACAGGGGGCAACTATGGCTACACCTTC	TRBV5-1	14	TRBJ1-2	TRBD1	few
CASSSPAGITSNEQFF	TGTGCCAGCAGTTCCCCAGCGGGAATCACATCCAATGAGCAGTTCTTC	TRBV6-7	16	TRBJ2-1	TRBD2	NA
CAGKLIGLAGEQFF	TGTGCCGGGAAGCTCATAGGACTAGCCGGTGAGCAGTTCTTC	TRBV30	14	TRBJ2-1	TRBD2	NA
CASSLQGANEKLFF	TGTGCCAGCAGCCTACAGGGGGCGAATGAAAAACTGTTTTTT	TRBV2	14	TRBJ1-4	TRBD1	few
CASSEARRSGPLTNYGYTF	TGTGCCAGCAGTGAAGCTCGTCGGTCAGGTCCACTAACTAACTATGGCTACACCTTC	TRBV2	19	TRBJ1-2	NA	once
CSVDNQHSNTGELFF	TGCAGCGTTGATAATCAGCATTCGAACACCGGGGAGCTGTTTTTT	TRBV29-1	15	TRBJ2-2	NA	NA
CASSSGQGYEQYF	TGTGCCAGCTCGTCGGGACAGGGGTACGAGCAGTACTTC	TRBV18	13	TRBJ2-7	TRBD1	few
CAWSVRTGREKLFF	TGTGCCTGGAGTGTACGCACGGGCCGTGAAAAACTGTTTTTT	TRBV30	14	TRBJ1-4	NA	once
CASSYRVGSGDTQYF	TGCGCCAGCAGCTACAGGGTAGGGAGCGGGGATACGCAGTATTTT	TRBV4-3	15	TRBJ2-3	NA	NA
CSALLPSSGANVLTF	TGCAGCGCCCTACTCCCCAGCTCTGGGGCCAACGTCCTGACTTTC	TRBV29-1	15	TRBJ2-6	NA	NA
CASSLGGGPVAYNEQFF	TGTGCCAGCAGCTTAGGCGGCGGACCCGTGGCCTACAATGAGCAGTTCTTC	TRBV7-9	17	TRBJ2-1	NA	NA
CAWMGVFQGEQFF	TGTGCCTGGATGGGGGTATTTCAGGGTGAGCAGTTCTTC	TRBV30	13	TRBJ2-1	NA	NA
CASSSPAFHEQYF	TGTGCCAGTAGTTCCCCGGCGTTTCACGAGCAGTACTTC	TRBV19	13	TRBJ2-7	NA	once
CASSTKTALSSGANVLTF	TGTGCCAGCAGCACGAAGACGGCACTGAGCTCTGGGGCCAACGTCCTGACTTTC	TRBV11-2	18	TRBJ2-6	NA	NA
CASSIDRPYEQYF	TGTGCCAGCAGTATAGACAGGCCCTACGAGCAGTACTTC	TRBV28	13	TRBJ2-7	NA	once
CASRWEAEQYF	TGTGCCAGCAGGTGGGAGGCCGAGCAGTACTTC	TRBV2	11	TRBJ2-7	NA	NA
CASSYSPSTNTEAFF	TGTGCCAGCAGTTACTCCCCCAGCACCAACACTGAAGCTTTCTTT	TRBV6-6	15	TRBJ1-1	NA	NA
CASLATSYNEQFF	TGTGCCAGCTTAGCGACTTCCTACAATGAGCAGTTCTTC	TRBV11-2	13	TRBJ2-1	NA	NA
CASSWDHSNQPQHF	TGTGCCAGCTCATGGGATCATAGCAATCAGCCCCAGCATTTT	TRBV18	14	TRBJ1-5	NA	NA
CASSLEGAGGEQYF	TGCGCCAGCAGCTTGGAGGGGGCAGGTGGCGAGCAGTACTTC	TRBV5-1	14	TRBJ2-7	TRBD1	NA
CASSEQGRSNQPQHF	TGTGCCAGCAGTGAACAGGGGAGAAGCAATCAGCCCCAGCATTTT	TRBV2	15	TRBJ1-5	NA	NA
CASSRTTGAVNTEAFF	TGCGCCAGCAGCCGAACTACAGGGGCGGTGAACACTGAAGCTTTCTTT	TRBV4-3	16	TRBJ1-1	TRBD1	NA
CASSLTRTYEQYF	TGTGCCAGCAGCTTAACTCGGACCTACGAGCAGTACTTC	TRBV7-2	13	TRBJ2-7	NA	NA
CASSGPRGASGNTIYF	TGTGCCAGCAGTGGCCCACGGGGGGCCTCTGGAAACACCATATATTTT	TRBV6-1	16	TRBJ1-3	NA	NA
CASSLATNYGYTF	TGTGCCAGCAGCTTAGCTACTAACTATGGCTACACCTTC	TRBV7-2	13	TRBJ1-2	NA	NA
CASSGSATGAYGYTF	TGTGCCAGCAGTGGGTCAGCGACCGGGGCCTATGGCTACACCTTC	TRBV6-1	15	TRBJ1-2	NA	NA
CASSRDSVYQPQHF	TGTGCCAGTAGTAGGGACAGCGTGTACCAGCCCCAGCATTTT	TRBV19	14	TRBJ1-5	TRBD1	NA
CASSLPSGGPKETQYF	TGTGCCAGTAGTCTCCCTAGCGGGGGGCCGAAAGAGACCCAGTACTTC	TRBV19	16	TRBJ2-5	TRBD2	NA
CASSQESGRYGYTF	TGTGCCAGCAGCCAAGAATCGGGGCGCTATGGCTACACCTTC	TRBV4-2	14	TRBJ1-2	NA	NA
CASSSRSEAFF	TGTGCCAGCAGTTCGAGATCTGAAGCTTTCTTT	TRBV6-6	11	TRBJ1-1	NA	NA
CASSLLTTGDTEAFF	TGTGCCAGCAGCTTACTTACGACAGGGGACACTGAAGCTTTCTTT	TRBV7-2	15	TRBJ1-1	TRBD1	NA
CASNRRGLGEKLFF	TGTGCCAGCAACCGTCGGGGATTGGGTGAAAAACTGTTTTTT	TRBV5-6	14	TRBJ1-4	NA	NA
CASSQSATSPYGYTF	TGCGCCAGCAGCCAATCGGCAACCTCGCCGTATGGCTACACCTTC	TRBV4-3	15	TRBJ1-2	NA	NA
CASSIRDRHNEKLFF	TGTGCCAGTAGTATAAGGGACCGCCATAATGAAAAACTGTTTTTT	TRBV19	15	TRBJ1-4	NA	NA
CASSLAGQDYGYTF	TGTGCCAGCAGCCTCGCTGGGCAGGACTATGGCTACACCTTC	TRBV7-8	14	TRBJ1-2	NA	NA
CASSLLNNEQFF	TGTGCCAGCAGCTTACTTAATAATGAGCAGTTCTTC	TRBV7-2	12	TRBJ2-1	NA	NA